These T cell receptor beta chains were read from a single sample in a study of blood T cells in healthy people across ages. In TCRdb, the 5' RACE reads were re-called with MiXCR into one record per CDR3 protein. The sample yields about 800,000 distinct CDR3 sequences, roughly 25% seen once. The data were also submitted as part of a second study, on T cells of mothers and their children.

Sequencing input: blood. Source of these receptors: a boy aged 5-17 years in good health. CDR3s include the opening cysteine and the closing phenylalanine or tryptophan. The D gene is left open where the match is weak. Part of the rows lack a size; the others show once, few, many or a class for expanded clones.

16,few,-,TRBV20-1,TRBJ2-7,TGCAGTGCTAGAGACCCGGGACATACCCTTTCCTACGAGCAGTACTTC,CSARDPGHTLSYEQYF
13,many,TRBD2,TRBV29-1,TRBJ2-2,TGCAGCGCCGAGGGCGGGAGATCCGGGGAGCTGTTTTTT,CSAEGGRSGELFF
14,few,TRBD1,TRBV20-1,TRBJ1-4,TGCAGTGCTAGATACCCTGGGACAGTTGAAAAACTGTTTTTT,CSARYPGTVEKLFF
15,few,TRBD2,TRBV15,TRBJ2-5,TGTGCCACCAGCGCTAGCGGTCGCCTCCTAATGGCCCAGTACTTC,CATSASGRLLMAQYF
17,-,TRBD2,TRBV15,TRBJ2-3,TGTGCCACCAGCAGAGATCGAGCGGGGGGGCCGGGAGATACGCAGTATTTT,CATSRDRAGGPGDTQYF
15,-,-,TRBV6-5,TRBJ2-1,TGTGCCAGCAGCCAACTTTTTCGCTCCTACAATGAGCAGTTCTTC,CASSQLFRSYNEQFF
16,once,-,TRBV9,TRBJ2-5,TGTGCCAGCAGCGTACTAGGGAACCAGGGGGGAGAGACCCAGTACTTC,CASSVLGNQGGETQYF
12,-,-,TRBV24-1,TRBJ2-1,TGTGCCACCAGTGACCAACCGGAGGTTAGGTTCTTC,CATSDQPEVRFF
19,few,TRBD1,TRBV25-1,TRBJ2-6,TGTGCCAGCAGTGAATCGCTTTTGGGACAGTCCTATGGGGCCAACGTCCTGACTTTC,CASSESLLGQSYGANVLTF
15,few,TRBD1,TRBV29-1,TRBJ2-3,TGCAGCGTCGAAGGGACAGTAAAGAGCACAGATACGCAGTATTTT,CSVEGTVKSTDTQYF
14,-,-,TRBV3-1,TRBJ1-2,TGTGCCAGCAGCCAGCTCAGGGCTGTCTATGGCTACACCTTC,CASSQLRAVYGYTF
13,-,-,TRBV25-1,TRBJ1-4,TGTGCCAGCAGTTGGGGGGGGGAAGAAAAACTGTTTTTT,CASSWGGEEKLFF
15,-,TRBD2,TRBV6-2/TRBV6-3,TRBJ2-1,TGTGCCAGCAGGGGACTAGCGGGGGTTTACAATGAGCAGTTCTTC,CASRGLAGVYNEQFF
14,few,-,TRBV27,TRBJ1-5,TGTGCCAGCAGTTTACTGATTGGGGTTCAGCCCCAGCATTTT,CASSLLIGVQPQHF
15,-,TRBD2,TRBV12-3/TRBV12-4,TRBJ2-1,TGTGCCAGCAGTCCCGGACTAGCGGGGCTTGGTGAGCAGTTCTTC,CASSPGLAGLGEQFF
15,-,-,TRBV6-6,TRBJ2-4,TGTGCCAGCAGCCGAGGGGCGGTGGCCAAAAACATTCAGTACTTC,CASSRGAVAKNIQYF
16,-,TRBD1,TRBV7-9,TRBJ2-4,TGTGCCAGCAGCTATGGGACAGAACTAGCCAAAAACATTCAGTACTTC,CASSYGTELAKNIQYF
15,-,-,TRBV7-2,TRBJ2-3,TGTGCCAGCAGCTTACAAAAAACTAGCACAGATACGCAGTATTTT,CASSLQKTSTDTQYF
15,few,-,TRBV10-3,TRBJ2-1,TGTGCCATCAGTGAGTCCGGCGGTACCTACAATGAGCAGTTCTTC,CAISESGGTYNEQFF
16,few,-,TRBV28,TRBJ2-3,TGTGCCAGCAGTTCCACAAAGGAAGCCCGCACAGATACGCAGTATTTT,CASSSTKEARTDTQYF
15,many,-,TRBV6-1,TRBJ2-1,TGTGCCAGCAGTGTAGGAGGGGGCTCCTACAATGAGCAGTTCTTC,CASSVGGGSYNEQFF
15,few,-,TRBV4-3,TRBJ1-3,TGCGCCAGCAGCCAAGATTGGGGGCCTGGAAACACCATATATTTT,CASSQDWGPGNTIYF
15,once,-,TRBV12-3/TRBV12-4,TRBJ1-5,TGTGCCAGCAGTTTTGCGGCGGGGGCCAATCAGCCCCAGCATTTT,CASSFAAGANQPQHF
15,-,-,TRBV5-5,TRBJ2-7,TGTGCCAGCAGTTTGGGGTGGCAGGGGTCCTACGAGCAGTACTTC,CASSLGWQGSYEQYF
15,few,-,TRBV19,TRBJ2-3,TGTGCCAGTAGTATGAGGAGGCTAGGCACAGATACGCAGTATTTT,CASSMRRLGTDTQYF
15,few,-,TRBV6-6,TRBJ1-3,TGTGCCAGCAGTTTCCTGACTAGCTCTGGAAACACCATATATTTT,CASSFLTSSGNTIYF
15,-,-,TRBV4-2,TRBJ1-6,TGTGCCAGCAGCCAAGCGGGGCAGAGTAATTCACCCCTCCACTTT,CASSQAGQSNSPLHF
15,-,TRBD2,TRBV28,TRBJ2-5,TGTGCCAGCAGTTTATGGCTAGCGGGAGAAGAGACCCAGTACTTC,CASSLWLAGEETQYF
15,many,TRBD1,TRBV29-1,TRBJ1-1,TGCAGCGTCTTCGCCTTTGGGACAGGGAACACTGAAGCTTTCTTT,CSVFAFGTGNTEAFF
10,-,-,TRBV20-1,TRBJ1-2,TGCAGTGCTAGCCTCGACGGCTACACCTTC,CSASLDGYTF
15,-,TRBD2,TRBV10-3,TRBJ2-1,TGTGCCATCAGTGAACCGGGCGGGAGGGCCACTGAGCAGTTCTTC,CAISEPGGRATEQFF
12,once,-,TRBV27,TRBJ1-1,TGTGCCAGCAGTATAAGGGGAGGTGAAGCTTTCTTT,CASSIRGGEAFF
19,-,TRBD2,TRBV4-3,TRBJ2-5,TGCGCCAGCAGCCAAGAAGTTTCGGCTAGCGGGGGAGGAAAGGAGACCCAGTACTTC,CASSQEVSASGGGKETQYF
17,-,TRBD2,TRBV27,TRBJ2-7,TGTGCCAGCAGTACGACGACAGGGACTAGCGCCTCCTACGAGCAGTACTTC,CASSTTTGTSASYEQYF
14,few,-,TRBV7-2,TRBJ1-2,TGTGCCAGCAGCTTACGGGCAGGGGACTATGGCTACACCTTC,CASSLRAGDYGYTF
14,few,-,TRBV6-6,TRBJ1-4,TGTGCCAGCAGCTCTGGCGGCAGTAATGAAAAACTGTTTTTT,CASSSGGSNEKLFF
16,few,-,TRBV7-9,TRBJ1-4,TGTGCCAGCAGCTTATCGAAGTCTGCAACTAATGAAAAACTGTTTTTT,CASSLSKSATNEKLFF